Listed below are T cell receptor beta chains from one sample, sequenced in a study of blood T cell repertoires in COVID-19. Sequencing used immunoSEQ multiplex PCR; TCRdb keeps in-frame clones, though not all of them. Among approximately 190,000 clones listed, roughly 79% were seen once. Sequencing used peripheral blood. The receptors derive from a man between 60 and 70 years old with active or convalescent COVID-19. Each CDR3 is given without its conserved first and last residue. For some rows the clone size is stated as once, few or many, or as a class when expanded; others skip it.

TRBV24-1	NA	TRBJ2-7	APGVAASYEQY
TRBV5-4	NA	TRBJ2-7	ASSSRGASREQY
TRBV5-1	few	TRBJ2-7	ASSGGLAGVQEQY
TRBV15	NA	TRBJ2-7	ATSTSTSGPYEQY
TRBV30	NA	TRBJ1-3	AWAGSSGNTIY
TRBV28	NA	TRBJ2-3	ASLDPQGLGTDTQY
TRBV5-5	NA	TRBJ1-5	ASSPRTGEGQPQH
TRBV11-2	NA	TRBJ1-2	ASSPTTGVFYGYT
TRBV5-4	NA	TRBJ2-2	ASSLLGGAGELF
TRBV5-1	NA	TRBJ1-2	ASSFTDSLYGYT
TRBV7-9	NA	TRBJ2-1	ASSRTSVQNPPGF
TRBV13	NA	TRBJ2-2	ASSSPARIRTGELF
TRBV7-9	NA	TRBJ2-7	ASSVSYEQY
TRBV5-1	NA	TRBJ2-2	ASSALPNTGELF
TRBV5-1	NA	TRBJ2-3	ASSSGTGDTDTQY
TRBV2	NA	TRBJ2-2	ASSPQNTGELF
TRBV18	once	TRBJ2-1	ASSPVGQGNNEQF
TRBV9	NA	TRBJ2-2	ASSVGPGQPNTGELF
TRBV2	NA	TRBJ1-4	ASRRGTAGEKLF
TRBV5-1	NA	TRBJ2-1	ASSGLAGVGNEQF
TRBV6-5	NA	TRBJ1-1	ASSRRRGTEAF
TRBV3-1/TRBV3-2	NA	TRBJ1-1	ASTDRDTEAF
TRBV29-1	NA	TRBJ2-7	SVVFSGPDTVHYEQY
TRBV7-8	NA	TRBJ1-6	ASSATVSSYNSPLH
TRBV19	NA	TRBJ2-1	ASSIAARGASGRAGNEQF